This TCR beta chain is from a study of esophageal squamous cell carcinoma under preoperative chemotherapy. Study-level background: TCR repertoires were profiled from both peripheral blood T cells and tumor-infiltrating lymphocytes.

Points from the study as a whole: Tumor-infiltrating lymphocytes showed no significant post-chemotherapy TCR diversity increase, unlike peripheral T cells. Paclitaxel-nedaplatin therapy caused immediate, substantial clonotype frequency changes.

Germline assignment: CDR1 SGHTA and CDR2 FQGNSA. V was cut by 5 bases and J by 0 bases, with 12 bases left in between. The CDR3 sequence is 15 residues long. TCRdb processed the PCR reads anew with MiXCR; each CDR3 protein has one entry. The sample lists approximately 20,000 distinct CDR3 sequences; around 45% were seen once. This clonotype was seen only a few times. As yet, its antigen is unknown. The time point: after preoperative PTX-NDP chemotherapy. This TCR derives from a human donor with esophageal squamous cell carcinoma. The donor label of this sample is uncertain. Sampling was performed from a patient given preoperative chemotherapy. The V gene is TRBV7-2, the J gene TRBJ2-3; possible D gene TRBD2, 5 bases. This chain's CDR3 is CASSPDYTSTDTQYF. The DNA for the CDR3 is TGTGCCAGCAGCCCTGACTACACTAGCACAGATACGCAGTATTTT. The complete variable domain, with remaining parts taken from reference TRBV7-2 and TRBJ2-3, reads GAGVSQSPSNKVTEKGKDVELRCDPISGHTALYWYRQSLGQGLEFLIYFQGNSAPDKSGLPSDRFSAERTGGSVSTLTIQRTQQEDSAVYLCASSPDYTSTDTQYFGPGTRLTVL.